The next 24 T cell receptor beta chains were all read from a single sample in a study of shared clonotypes between healthy human individuals. Method: immunoSEQ multiplex PCR; TCRdb's copy keeps in-frame clones and lacks some. Of roughly 680,000 clones listed, just under 75% are singletons. The specimen was memory CD4+ T cells sorted from blood. Subset here: CD45RA-negative fraction. These receptors originate from a woman in her 30s in good health.

About this clone: Being one base from a much bigger clone, this may be a read error. Written as DNA, the CDR3 is TGTGCCAGCAGTTACACCTACGAGCAGTACTTC. This gives the protein CASSYTYEQYF. V is TRBV6-5 and J is TRBJ2-7; D ambiguous. The germline V and J ends were trimmed by 2 bases and 2 bases, with 1 base remaining between them. The CDR3 contains 11 residues. Germline CDR1 MNHEY, CDR2 SVGAGI.

This clone has only one observation. CDR3 DNA sequence: TGTGCCAGCAGCTTAAGTTATGCGGTTGAAGCTTTCTTT. This sequence encodes CASSLSYAVEAFF. The chain is built from TRBV7-2 and TRBJ1-1; D call uncertain. Germline CDR1 SGHTA, CDR2 FQGNSA. Trimming shortened V by 2 bases and J by 7 bases, and 11 bases separated the two germline ends. The CDR3 contains 13 residues.

The rearrangement links TRBV30 to TRBJ2-7, with D uncertain. The CDR3 totals 14 residues. Germline V gives CDR1 GTSNPN, CDR2 SVGIG (reference sequence). Trimming took 2 bases from V and 4 from J, leaving 15 bases between them. CDR3 amino acids: CAWSWGSRVYEQYF. For the CDR3, the DNA is TGTGCCTGGAGTTGGGGATCCAGAGTTTACGAGCAGTACTTC.

V gene TRBV6-4 combines with J gene TRBJ2-1, with TRBD1 matching 7 bases. Germline trimming cut 2 bases from V and 6 bases from J; bases unmatched to any gene: 7. This CDR3 is 15 amino acids long. Germline CDR1 reads MRHNA; CDR2 reads SNTAGT. The DNA for the CDR3 is TGTGCCAGCAGTGACGCGCAGGGGGAAGGCAATGAGCAGTTCTTC. As protein: CASSDAQGEGNEQFF.

This clone occurred a few times. The rearrangement joins TRBV19 to TRBJ1-1, with 10 bases aligning to TRBD1. Germline assignment: CDR1 LNHDA and CDR2 SQIVND (reference sequence). V was clipped by 8 bases and J by 4 bases; unmatched bases: 7. The CDR3 length is 14 residues. The CDR3 sequence: CASHRQGASTEAFF. The CDR3 coding sequence is TGTGCCAGTCATAGACAGGGGGCGAGCACTGAAGCTTTCTTT.

The chain has TRBV6-6 and TRBJ1-1; maybe TRBD1 (5 bases). Per germline, CDR1 MNHNY and CDR2 SVGAGI (reference sequence). Deletions cut 5 bases from V and 0 bases from J, with 13 bases between. This CDR3 region has 15 residues. As DNA, the CDR3 is TGTGCCAGCAGTATGGACACCTACCTGAACACTGAAGCTTTCTTT. Protein product: CASSMDTYLNTEAFF.

The V and J genes are TRBV30 and TRBJ2-5, with a weak D call TRBD2 (5 bases). V was cut by 3 bases and J by 11 bases, with 16 bases left in between. Germline CDR1 reads GTSNPN; CDR2 reads SVGIG (reference sequence). The CDR3 sequence is 12 residues long. CDR3 nucleotides: TGTGCCTGGAGGATCGGGCCTTGGGAGCAGTACTTC. Protein: CAWRIGPWEQYF.

The chain recombines TRBV10-1 with TRBJ1-5, with 7 positions matching TRBD1. After removal of 7 bases from V and 4 bases from J, the junction contained 4 bases not matched to a gene. In germline, CDR1 is WNHNN, CDR2 SYGVQD (reference sequence). The CDR3 consists of 13 residues. In DNA, the CDR3 is TGCGCCAGCAACCGGGACAGAAATCAGCCCCAGCATTTT. Amino acid sequence: CASNRDRNQPQHF.

This chain links TRBV12-5 with TRBJ2-1; 7 nucleotides agree with TRBD1. The CDR3 sequence is 16 residues long. V lost 0 bases to trimming and J lost 3 bases; unmatched junction nucleotides: 5. Germline V lookup: CDR1 LGHNT, CDR2 FRNRAP. The CDR3 here is CASGLVVGGDYNEQFF. The CDR3 DNA reads as TGTGCTAGTGGTTTGGTAGTAGGGGGCGACTACAATGAGCAGTTCTTC.

The J gene is TRBJ1-1, the V gene TRBV30, with a possible D match to TRBD1 (6 bases). CDR3 size: 14 residues. V lost 1 base and J 3 bases, leaving 12 bases between the germline ends. CDR1 and CDR2 from the germline V gene are GTSNPN and SVGIG (reference sequence). The DNA of the CDR3 is TGTGCCTGGAGTGCAGGGGAATGGGACACTGAAGCTTTCTTT. It encodes CAWSAGEWDTEAFF.

The genes are TRBV5-4 and TRBJ1-2; D not resolved. Trimming took off 4 bases at V and 4 bases at J, with 14 bases between the two ends. Germline V gene sequence: CDR1 SGHNT, CDR2 YYREEE (reference sequence). This CDR3 has 14 amino acids. This CDR3 is CASSQEDTGYGYTF. Here the CDR3 DNA reads TGTGCCAGCAGCCAGGAAGACACCGGCTATGGCTACACCTTC. The whole variable domain, filled in from reference TRBV5-4 and TRBJ1-2, reads ETGVTQSPTHLIKTRGQQVTLRCSSQSGHNTVSWYQQALGQGPQFIFQYYREEENGRGNFPPRFSGLQFPNYSSELNVNALELDDSALYLCASSQEDTGYGYTFGSGTRLTVV.

The CDR3 here is CASSLQATGRNTGELFF. In nucleotides, the CDR3 is TGCGCCAGCAGCTTACAAGCGACAGGGAGGAACACCGGGGAGCTGTTTTTT. V and J are TRBV5-1 and TRBJ2-2; 7 positions match TRBD1. The CDR3 loop spans 17 amino acids. Germline V gene lookup returns CDR1 SGHRS and CDR2 YFSETQ. Losses at the gene ends were 2 bases for V and 1 base for J; bases not matched to a gene: 8.

The chain uses TRBV28 and TRBJ1-1; 8 nucleotides align to TRBD1. J lost 1 base, V lost 5 bases, and 3 bases had no gene match. The CDR3 has 14 residues. In germline, CDR1 is MDHEN, CDR2 SYDVKM. CDR3 residues: CASSPGTGNTEAFF. The DNA of the CDR3 is TGTGCCAGCAGTCCCGGGACAGGGAACACTGAAGCTTTCTTT.

The genes are TRBV6-5 and TRBJ2-7; a weak D match, TRBD2 (6 bases). Trimming removed 5 bases from V and 2 bases from J, with 16 bases in between. The germline gives CDR1 MNHEY, CDR2 SVGAGI. The CDR3 covers 15 residues. The chain's CDR3 is CASSPYGTLPYEQYF. CDR3 coding DNA: TGTGCCAGCAGTCCCTACGGGACTCTCCCCTACGAGCAGTACTTC.

In this sample, this clone turned up many times. V is TRBV5-5 and J is TRBJ2-7; 7 nucleotides agree with TRBD1. CDR1 and CDR2 from the germline V gene are SGHKS and YYEKEE (reference sequence). V lost 4 bases to trimming and J lost 3 bases; unmatched junction nucleotides: 7. CDR3 length equals 14 residues. The CDR3 bases are TGTGCCAGCAGCCCCCGGGACAGCCTCTACGAGCAGTACTTC. Protein: CASSPRDSLYEQYF.

The chain joins TRBV18 to TRBJ2-1; 9 nucleotides align to TRBD2. The germline CDR1 and CDR2 sequences are KGHSH and LQKENI. The V segment lost 3 bases and the J segment 5 bases; nucleotides outside the gene matches: 5. The CDR3 length is 15 residues. This CDR3 reads CASSPGLAANNEQFF. CDR3 coding DNA: TGTGCCAGCTCACCGGGACTAGCAGCTAACAATGAGCAGTTCTTC.

This rearrangement joins TRBV9 to TRBJ2-3, with 8 bases lining up with TRBD1. In germline, CDR1 is SGDLS, CDR2 YYNGEE. The length of the CDR3 is 17 residues. V was pared by 3 bases and J by 0 bases, with 9 bases of the junction left unmatched. As DNA, the CDR3 is TGTGCCAGCAGCGCGTCGGACAGGGTTATTAGCACAGATACGCAGTATTTT. Its translation is CASSASDRVISTDTQYF.

V usage is TRBV7-9 and J usage is TRBJ2-3; no clear D gene. The germline gives CDR1 SEHNR, CDR2 FQNEAQ (reference sequence). The CDR3 totals 14 residues. V shed 4 bases and J shed 1 base, with 9 bases lying between them. DNA of the CDR3: TGTGCCAGCAGCTCTAGAACAGGCACAGATACGCAGTATTTT. Translating it yields CASSSRTGTDTQYF.

The chain uses TRBV6-5 and TRBJ1-5, with D uncertain. In germline, CDR1 is MNHEY, CDR2 SVGAGI. Trimming took 0 bases from V and 0 from J, leaving 6 bases between them. The CDR3 covers 15 residues. CDR3 bases: TGTGCCAGCAGTTACTCCCGATTTAGCAATCAGCCCCAGCATTTT. As protein: CASSYSRFSNQPQHF.

Only a few counts were recorded for this clone. The rearrangement joins TRBV7-6 to TRBJ1-2, with D unclear. Trimming removed 3 bases at V and 2 bases at J, with 7 bases between. CDR3 length equals 13 residues. Germline values: CDR1 SGHVS, CDR2 FNYEAQ. CDR3 in amino acids: CASSFRGNYGYTF. The DNA for the CDR3 is TGTGCCAGCAGCTTTCGAGGGAACTATGGCTACACCTTC.

CDR3 region: CASSDRGGTDTQYF. The CDR3 bases are TGTGCCAGTAGTGATCGGGGAGGCACAGATACGCAGTATTTT. This chain uses TRBV19 with TRBJ2-3, with a tentative D call TRBD2 (5 bases). Trimming pared 5 bases from V and 1 base from J, leaving 10 bases between. CDR1 and CDR2 (germline): LNHDA, SQIVND (reference sequence). CDR3 size: 14 residues.

Many counts were recorded for this clone. J is TRBJ2-3 and V is TRBV5-1; D gene ambiguous. Trimming removed 6 bases at V and 2 bases at J, with 10 bases between. This CDR3 has 13 residues. From germline, CDR1 is SGHRS and CDR2 YFSETQ. This CDR3 reads CASTIHSTDTQYF. CDR3 in DNA: TGCGCCAGCACAATTCACTCCACAGATACGCAGTATTTT.

V and J are TRBV6-5 and TRBJ1-4; possibly TRBD1 for D (5 bases). Germline-derived CDR1 and CDR2 are MNHEY and SVGAGI. V shed 6 bases and J shed 6 bases, with 17 bases lying between them. The CDR3 runs to 15 residues. For the CDR3, the DNA is TGTGCCAGCAGGCCCTCTTGGGGGAGCGATGAAAAACTGTTTTTT. It translates to CASRPSWGSDEKLFF.

V gene TRBV28 combines with J gene TRBJ2-5; 7 positions match TRBD1. The CDR3 sequence is 15 residues long. With V trimmed by 6 bases and J by 2 bases, 9 bases remained unmatched. Germline V gives CDR1 MDHEN, CDR2 SYDVKM. This chain's CDR3 is CASRETGSEQETQYF. The CDR3, as DNA: TGTGCCAGCAGAGAGACAGGGTCAGAACAAGAGACCCAGTACTTC. The full variable domain, in which reference TRBV28 and TRBJ2-5 provide the parts outside the CDR3, is DVKVTQSSRYLVKRTGEKVFLECVQDMDHENMFWYRQDPGLGLRLIYFSYDVKMKEKGDIPEGYSVSREKKERFSLILESASTNQTSMYLCASRETGSEQETQYFGPGTRLLVL.